This T cell receptor (beta chain) was documented in a study of identical twins. Study-level points and caveats: The study drew conclusions from cross-sectional statistical analysis, not from following the same donors.

TCRdb independently ran MiXCR on the 5' RACE reads; one entry per CDR3 protein. The table includes about 500,000 distinct CDR3 sequences, roughly 13% detected once. The table lists this clonotype with a few counts. Its antigen is currently unknown. This CDR3 spans 14 amino acids. Deletions cut 3 bases from V and 7 bases from J, with 12 bases between. The same sample was also studied in work on yellow fever vaccine responses in identical twins.

Sample: CD4+ T cells sorted from blood. This receptor was identified in a woman aged 18-29 years in good health. This sequence joins TRBV12-3 or TRBV12-4 and TRBJ1-4; no reliable D call. The CDR3 loop reads CASSFDGGVEKLFF. The CDR3 bases are TGTGCCAGCAGTTTCGACGGCGGTGTTGAAAAACTGTTTTTT.